The 29 T cell receptor beta chains listed next were all sequenced from one sample in a study of OX40 agonist ivuxolimab in advanced cancers. Measured with immunoSEQ multiplex PCR; TCRdb has only the in-frame clones, and not every one. Of some 73,000 clones detected, 80% to 90% appear once; the ten largest clones hold approximately 0.5%. The input for sequencing was CD4+ or CD8+ T cells sorted from blood, taken in a trial of the OX40 agonist ivuxolimab. These receptors originate from an adult with an advanced solid tumor such as melanoma, head and neck, liver or kidney cancer.

The chain is built from TRBV7-3 and TRBJ1-5, with D perhaps TRBD1 (5 bases). The CDR3 spans 14 residues. Germline-derived CDR1 and CDR2 are SGHTA and FQGTGA. The V end lost 4 bases, the J end lost 3 bases, and 10 bases lay between the germline ends. DNA of the CDR3: TGTGCCAGCAGCTGGGGGGGGGACAATCAGCCCCAGCATTTT. Its protein product is CASSWGGDNQPQHF.

The chain combines TRBV5-1 with TRBJ2-7; D call uncertain. The CDR3 length is 14 residues. Trimming stripped 0 bases from V and 4 bases from J, with 11 bases between. Germline CDR1 SGHRS, CDR2 YFSETQ. Written as DNA, the CDR3 is TGCGCCAGCAGCTTGGGCTGGACCGGATACGAGCAGTACTTC. Its protein is CASSLGWTGYEQYF.

This clone has a single count. The genes are TRBV11-3 and TRBJ2-5; TRBD1 or TRBD2 may be the D gene (6 bases each). Trimming stripped 4 bases from V and 4 bases from J, with 22 bases between. Germline V CDR1 and CDR2: SGHNT, YENEEA. CDR3 length: 17 residues. Written as DNA, the CDR3 is TGTGCCAGCAGCTCATCCCCAGTTTCGGGGGCCCTAGAGACCCAGTACTTC. Amino acid sequence: CASSSSPVSGALETQYF.

The J gene is TRBJ2-6, the V gene TRBV11-2; either TRBD1 or TRBD2 may supply D (5 bases each). The CDR3 covers 15 residues. With 6 bases removed from V and 4 bases from J, the gap between germline ends came to 13 bases. Germline assignment: CDR1 SGHAT and CDR2 FQNNGV. CDR3 sequence reads: CASRQPGTGANVLTF. In nucleotides, the CDR3 is TGTGCCAGCAGACAACCAGGGACGGGGGCCAACGTCCTGACTTTC.

The genes are TRBV19 and TRBJ1-2; D unclear. Looked up from germline, CDR1 is LNHDA and CDR2 is SQIVND (reference sequence). This CDR3 is 14 amino acids long. Between the trimmed V and J ends, which lost 4 bases and 2 bases, there was a span of 11 bases. The CDR3, as DNA: TGTGCCAGTAGTACTTGGGGTATGAACTATGGCTACACCTTC. As protein: CASSTWGMNYGYTF.

The genes are TRBV5-1 and TRBJ2-5, with D possibly being TRBD2 (7 bases). Deletions cut 5 bases from V and 5 bases from J, with 19 bases between. The CDR3 has 15 amino acids. Per germline, CDR1 SGHRS and CDR2 YFSETQ. The CDR3 loop is CASSRGGGSRETQYF. CDR3 in DNA: TGCGCCAGCAGTCGGGGAGGGGGATCGAGGGAGACCCAGTACTTC.

The J gene is TRBJ1-4, the V gene TRBV5-6; TRBD1 matches at 7 bases. Germline V CDR1 and CDR2: SGHDT, YYEEEE. V shed 0 bases, J shed 8 bases, and the junction held 10 bases outside the gene matches. The CDR3 is 16 amino acids. In nucleotides, the CDR3 is TGTGCCAGCAGCTTGGGGAACAGGGGACGGGGGGAAAAACTGTTTTTT. Protein sequence: CASSLGNRGRGEKLFF.

V gene TRBV10-3 combines with J gene TRBJ1-1; possibly TRBD1 for D (5 bases). The CDR3 length is 15 residues. V was clipped by 2 bases and J by 1 base, with 11 bases between them. Germline V gives CDR1 ENHRY, CDR2 SYGVKD. The CDR3 region is CAISEGAGWNTEAFF. The CDR3 bases are TGTGCCATCAGTGAGGGGGCAGGGTGGAACACTGAAGCTTTCTTT.

The chain is built from TRBV19 and TRBJ2-4, with D possibly being TRBD2 (7 bases). This CDR3 contains 16 residues. CDR1 is LNHDA, CDR2 SQIVND, per germline (reference sequence). With 3 bases removed from V and 0 bases from J, the gap between germline ends came to 12 bases. The DNA for the CDR3 is TGTGCCAGTAGTATCGGTGGGGGGGCAGCCAAAAACATTCAGTACTTC. Translated: CASSIGGGAAKNIQYF.

The rearrangement joins TRBV10-1 to TRBJ2-3, with 15 bases aligning to TRBD2. Germline V gene data show CDR1 as WNHNN and CDR2 as SYGVQD (reference sequence). Trimming at V came to 7 bases and at J to 5 bases, leaving 13 bases not matched to a gene. The CDR3 length is 18 residues. CDR3 sequence (DNA): TGCGCCAGCATTTGGGATGGACTAGCGGGAGGGTCAGAAGATACGCAGTATTTT. Encoded protein: CASIWDGLAGGSEDTQYF.

The V call is TRBV10-1, the J call TRBJ2-5; 8 nucleotides align to TRBD1. J gave up 3 bases and V 0 bases, and 3 bases lay outside the gene matches. CDR1 is WNHNN, CDR2 SYGVQD, per germline (reference sequence). CDR3 length: 15 residues. This chain's CDR3 is CASSESWTGKETQYF. CDR3 DNA: TGCGCCAGCAGTGAGTCGTGGACAGGGAAAGAGACCCAGTACTTC.

The genes are TRBV27 and TRBJ2-7, with 9 bases aligning to TRBD1. This CDR3 region has 16 residues. V lost 5 bases to trimming and J lost 4 bases; unmatched junction nucleotides: 12. Per the germline V gene, CDR1 is MNHEY and CDR2 is SMNVEV (reference sequence). As DNA, the CDR3 is TGTGCCAGCAGTAGGAAACCGGGACAGGGAGGTTACGAGCAGTACTTC. Amino acids: CASSRKPGQGGYEQYF.

V is TRBV18 and J is TRBJ1-1; no clear D gene. V was shortened by 0 bases and J by 3 bases, with 14 bases between the two germline ends. The CDR3 length is 16 residues. Germline V CDR1 and CDR2: KGHSH, LQKENI. The DNA for the CDR3 is TGTGCCAGCTCACCACCTAGGGTCAGGAGGGACACTGAAGCTTTCTTT. Translation: CASSPPRVRRDTEAFF.

The chain has TRBV6-6 and TRBJ1-5; 9 nucleotides match TRBD1. The CDR3 consists of 15 residues. Germline loops: CDR1 MNHNY, CDR2 SVGAGI (reference sequence). Unmatched junction bases numbered 13, after V lost 7 bases and J lost 9 bases. CDR3: CASTIRAGQGWPQHF. CDR3 bases: TGTGCCAGCACTATAAGGGCCGGACAGGGGTGGCCCCAGCATTTT.

The rearrangement uses TRBV30 and TRBJ1-1; 7 bases are shared with TRBD1. CDR3 length: 14 residues. CDR1 and CDR2 from the germline V gene are GTSNPN and SVGIG (reference sequence). V shed 4 bases and J 0 bases; nucleotides not matched to a gene: 5. The CDR3 region is CAWTRDRLNTEAFF. The DNA of the CDR3 is TGTGCCTGGACCCGGGACAGATTGAACACTGAAGCTTTCTTT.

The chain couples TRBV28 to TRBJ1-4; the D gene is possibly TRBD1 (5 bases). The germline gives CDR1 MDHEN, CDR2 SYDVKM. Trimming took 0 bases from V and 8 from J, leaving 13 bases between them. This CDR3 comprises 15 residues. The CDR3 bases are TGTGCCAGCAGTTTATGGGGGGGACGGGGAGAAAAACTGTTTTTT. Translating gives CASSLWGGRGEKLFF.

A remark on this clone: A read error may produce the germline difference seen at one junction end. The genes are TRBV6-5 and TRBJ2-3; D is uncertain. Germline V lookup: CDR1 MNHEY, CDR2 SVGAGI. There are 11 residues in the CDR3. CDR3: CSTQIRDTQYF. The CDR3 DNA follows: TGCTCTACCCAGATACGAGATACGCAGTATTTT.

This rearrangement joins TRBV6-5 to TRBJ2-5, with 7 bases that match TRBD1. CDR1 and CDR2 from the germline V gene are MNHEY and SVGAGI. Trimming at V came to 6 bases and at J to 4 bases, leaving 5 bases not matched to a gene. This CDR3 contains 13 residues. As DNA, the CDR3 is TGTGCCAGCAGCCCGACAGGGACAGAGACCCAGTACTTC. As protein: CASSPTGTETQYF.

The rearrangement links TRBV2 to TRBJ1-1, with D unresolved. The CDR3 totals 13 residues. In germline, CDR1 is SNHLY, CDR2 FYNNEI. The V end was cut by 6 bases, the J end by 0 bases, with 8 bases between. CDR3 protein: CASRDSVNTEAFF. Here the CDR3 DNA reads TGTGCCAGCAGGGATTCGGTGAACACTGAAGCTTTCTTT.

V is TRBV27 and J is TRBJ2-1, with TRBD2 matching over 7 bases. Trimming at V came to 4 bases and at J to 0 bases, leaving 18 bases not matched to a gene. Germline CDR1 and CDR2: MNHEY and SMNVEV (reference sequence). The CDR3 sequence is 20 residues long. CDR3 DNA sequence: TGTGCCAGCAGTTCGGGGAAGTTAGCGGGCCTGAAGAGCTCCTACAATGAGCAGTTCTTC. Its protein product is CASSSGKLAGLKSSYNEQFF.

The sample holds one count of this clone. V and J are TRBV10-3 and TRBJ2-3; tentative D call: TRBD2 (5 bases). CDR1 and CDR2 (germline): ENHRY, SYGVKD. V was trimmed by 5 bases and J by 2 bases, leaving 8 bases between them. The CDR3 length is 13 residues. This chain's CDR3 is CAISSGITDTQYF. CDR3 in DNA: TGTGCCATCAGTAGCGGTATCACAGATACGCAGTATTTT.

This chain links TRBV10-1 with TRBJ2-3; 7 nucleotides match TRBD2. The germline V gene encodes CDR1 WNHNN and CDR2 SYGVQD (reference sequence). Trimming removed 2 bases from V and 10 bases from J; junction bases left unmatched: 3. This CDR3 has 12 amino acids. The CDR3 DNA sequence: TGCGCCAGCAGTGAGCCGGGGAGGGCGCAGTATTTT. Translating gives CASSEPGRAQYF.

The V gene is TRBV5-6, the J gene TRBJ2-3; D call uncertain. This CDR3 spans 15 amino acids. CDR1 is SGHDT and CDR2 is YYEEEE in the germline V gene. Trimming stripped 2 bases from V and 5 bases from J, with 15 bases between. CDR3 loop: CASSLRRLVRDTQYF. CDR3 nucleotide sequence: TGTGCCAGCAGCTTACGTCGGCTAGTCCGAGATACGCAGTATTTT.

Written as DNA, the CDR3 is TGTGCCAGCAGTGATGGGACAGGGGGTTTAGAGACCCAGTACTTC. This gives the protein CASSDGTGGLETQYF. The chain links TRBV25-1 to TRBJ2-5, with 11 positions matching TRBD1. After removal of 3 bases from V and 4 bases from J, the junction contained 4 bases not matched to a gene. The germline V gene has CDR1 MGHDK and CDR2 SYGVNS. The CDR3 covers 15 residues.

V gene TRBV25-1 combines with J gene TRBJ2-5; 7 nucleotides match TRBD2. Germline CDR1 MGHDK, CDR2 SYGVNS. The CDR3 is made up of 14 amino acids. V gave up 7 bases and J gave up 4 bases; unmatched junction bases: 9. CDR3 DNA sequence: TGTGCCAGCACCTCCCCGGGGGGTAGAGAGACCCAGTACTTC. This translates into CASTSPGGRETQYF.

This chain links TRBV5-5 with TRBJ2-7; 9 nucleotides align to TRBD2. The CDR3 has 15 residues. Trimming took 2 bases from V and 3 from J; bases not matched to a gene: 6. Germline V CDR1 and CDR2: SGHKS, YYEKEE (reference sequence). CDR3 residues: CASSFGGSGSYEQYF. The DNA of the CDR3 is TGTGCCAGCAGCTTCGGGGGTAGCGGGAGCTACGAGCAGTACTTC.

V gene TRBV9 combines with J gene TRBJ2-3; 11 nucleotides line up with TRBD2. The CDR3 consists of 17 residues. Per the germline V gene, CDR1 is SGDLS and CDR2 is YYNGEE. V gave up 3 bases and J gave up 7 bases; unmatched junction bases: 13. In nucleotides, the CDR3 is TGTGCCAGCAGCGCCGGGACTAGCGGTCCTCCTCGTAATACGCAGTATTTT. It is translated as CASSAGTSGPPRNTQYF.

V usage is TRBV29-1 and J usage is TRBJ1-2; D perhaps matches TRBD1 (5 bases). CDR3 length equals 12 residues. Germline V gene lookup returns CDR1 SQVTM and CDR2 ANQGSEA. V was pared by 8 bases and J by 4 bases, with 14 bases between. The CDR3 sequence: CSLQDTVYGYTF. As DNA, the CDR3 is TGCAGCCTCCAGGACACGGTCTATGGCTACACCTTC.

The rearrangement uses TRBV9 and TRBJ2-1; possibly TRBD1 or TRBD2 for D (6 bases each). With 3 bases removed from V and 7 bases from J, the gap between germline ends came to 26 bases. CDR1 and CDR2 from the germline V gene are SGDLS and YYNGEE. The CDR3 extends over 18 amino acids. The DNA of the CDR3 is TGTGCCAGCAGCGCCCAACCCGGGACAACGGGGAGGATAAATGAGCAGTTCTTC. This codes for CASSAQPGTTGRINEQFF.